This paragraph reports one T cell receptor beta chain. It has no known antigen specificity. The read comes to an end 3 residues before the CDR3 does, leaving the germline J gene to fill in the end. The immunoSEQ assay used multiplex PCR to amplify TCR beta CDR3 regions from an average of around 1,200 ng of genomic DNA per sample. Primer bias was corrected in the assay by using a complete synthetic TCR repertoire to establish an amplification baseline. The amplicons were sequenced on the Illumina platform. In the original analysis: Sequence errors were corrected by clustering with frequency ratios and a modified nearest-neighbor algorithm, and the sequences were then analyzed in the immunoSEQ Analyzer using IMGT gene definitions. TCR richness and evenness were averaged over 20 rarefaction repeats at each rarefaction depth, excluding samples with fewer sequences than the depth. V, D and J gene relative abundances were compared between groups with Wilcoxon rank sum tests, applying FDR correction. For the blinded duplicates, the intraclass correlation was 95% to 96% for TCR richness and averaged about 75% across about 64 gene segments. TCRdb re-hosts the immuneACCESS table, in-frame sequences only. Its copies lack some clones; in the studies checked, an unresolved V gene accounts for under half of them, and the cause for the rest is not known. V, J and clone size are those of that table, while D and trimming were read from the DNA. The table for this sample records some 16,000 clones. The top ten hold about 10% of the sample.

Unmatched junction bases come to 4, with V trimmed by 2 bases and J by 5 bases. The CDR3 has 16 amino acids, counting the end cysteine and phenylalanine. The 39 bases shown cover part of the CDR3, and their frame starts at base 1. The germline V gene encodes CDR1 LGHNA and CDR2 YNFKEQ. These data come from a study of T cells in women clearing cervical HPV infection (dated by TCRdb to 2016 to 2019). Regarding the research as a whole: The cases were about 25 women with histologically confirmed HPV16-related CIN3 or worse, and 2 of these cases were invasive cancers. The exploratory proof-of-principle case-control study was nested within the Guanacaste HPV Natural History Study in Costa Rica and compared TCR repertoires across cervical HPV16 outcomes. Cases and controls were matched on year of sample collection and on age within five years. Since only a few of the women had HLA typing available, the possibility that HLA type was acting as a confounder could not be ruled out. In the parent cohort, some 10,000 women aged 18 or older were enrolled in Guanacaste, Costa Rica, during about 1992 to 1994 and were followed for over six years. For cases, the median interval between lesion detection and blood sampling was around 150 days, with an interquartile range of roughly 80 to 200 days. Blood from cases was collected at the visit where the lesion was first found, while blood from controls was collected once the infection could no longer be detected. Median age was 34 years in cases versus 38 in controls, and baseline characteristics did not differ significantly. Five blinded duplicates per group were added as quality controls, giving about 60 samples: some 50 participants and 10 replicates. The approximately 23 controls were women who cleared a single incident HPV16 infection within 12 months without developing precancer or cancer. Study-wide findings and limitations: Random forest classifiers combining richness and V gene abundances distinguished cases from controls with an estimated AUC of just under 0.85. Because T-cell numbers per sample were unknown, differences in richness could reflect varying T-cell content rather than repertoire biology. The cross-sectional design could not show whether associations preceded infection or resulted from it; effector/memory subsets and HPV-specific T cells were not isolated. Significantly higher TCR repertoire richness was observed in CIN3+ cases than in controls across sequencing depths, whereas no difference in evenness was found. TRBV6-7 relative abundance was lower in cases than in controls (roughly 0.11% versus 0.16%; Bonferroni P = 0.0008).

Every participant had a single incident cervical HPV16 infection, and women with prevalent HPV16 infections were excluded. Cervical HPV DNA was detected by MY09/MY11 PCR, and genotyping was performed by dot-blot hybridization. Fifteen mL of heparinized blood was centrifuged, after which the buffy coat was aliquoted, frozen at -30 degrees C, and then stored at -80 degrees C. Genomic DNA was extracted from buffy coat specimens using QIAGEN kits. The sequenced material came from blood buffy coat. The clonotype was recovered from a woman between 18 and 70 years old with a cervical HPV16 infection that either progressed to CIN3+ or cleared (not recorded which). In this chain, TRBV4-2 is recombined with TRBJ2-3, with 13 central nucleotides matching TRBD2. The CDR3 sequence is CASSQTSGGAQDTQYF. CDR3 bases read: TGTGCCAGCAGCCAAACTAGCGGGGGGGCACAAGATACG.